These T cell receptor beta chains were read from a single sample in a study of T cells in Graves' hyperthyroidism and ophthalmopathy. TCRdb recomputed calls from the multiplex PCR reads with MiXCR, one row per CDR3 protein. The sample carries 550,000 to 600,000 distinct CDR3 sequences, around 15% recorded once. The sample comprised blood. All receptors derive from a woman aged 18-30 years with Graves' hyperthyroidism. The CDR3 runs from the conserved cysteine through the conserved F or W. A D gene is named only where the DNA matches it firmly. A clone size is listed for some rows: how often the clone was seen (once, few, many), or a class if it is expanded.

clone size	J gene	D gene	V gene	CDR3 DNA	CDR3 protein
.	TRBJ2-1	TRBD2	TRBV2	TGTGCCGGCAGTGATAGCGGGGGGCCCTACAATGAGCAGTTCTTC	CAGSDSGGPYNEQFF
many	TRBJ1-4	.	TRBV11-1	TGTGCCAGCAGCAAACAGGGAATTGGAGATGAAAAACTGTTTTTT	CASSKQGIGDEKLFF
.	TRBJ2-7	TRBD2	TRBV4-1	TGCGCCAGCAGCCAAGGGACTAGCGGGGGATATGAGCAGTACTTC	CASSQGTSGGYEQYF
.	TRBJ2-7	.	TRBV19	TGTGCCAGTAGTAACGGGCAGCTGCAGTACTTC	CASSNGQLQYF
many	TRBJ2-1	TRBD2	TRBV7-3	TGTGCCAGCAGCACCCTCGGCCCAGCGGGGGGGCCAGTGGAGCAGTTCTTC	CASSTLGPAGGPVEQFF
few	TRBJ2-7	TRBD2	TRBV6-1	TGTGCCAGCAGGCAAGCGGGGGGCTACGAGCAGTACTTC	CASRQAGGYEQYF
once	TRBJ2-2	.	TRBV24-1	TGTGCCACCAGTGATTTGCAACCCGGGGAGCTGTTTTTT	CATSDLQPGELFF
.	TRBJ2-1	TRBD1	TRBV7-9	TGTGCCAGCAGCCCGGGACAGGGAGACTACAATGAGCAGTTCTTC	CASSPGQGDYNEQFF
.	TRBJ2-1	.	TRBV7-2	TGTGCCAGCAGCCCCCCGGGACGGGCACACAATGAGCAGTTCTTC	CASSPPGRAHNEQFF
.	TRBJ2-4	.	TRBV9	TGTGCCAGCAGCGTAGGTCTCGGCCTAGCCAAAAACATTCAGTACTTC	CASSVGLGLAKNIQYF
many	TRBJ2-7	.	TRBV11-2	TGTGCCAGCAGGAGTTTGTCCTCCTACGAGCAGTACTTC	CASRSLSSYEQYF
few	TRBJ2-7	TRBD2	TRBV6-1	TGTGCCAGCACGGGAGGGTATGGGTCGTACGAGCAGTACTTC	CASTGGYGSYEQYF
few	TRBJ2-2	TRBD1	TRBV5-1	TGCGCCAGCCGGCCCGTGGGGACAGTTGATTACGGGGAGCTGTTTTTT	CASRPVGTVDYGELFF
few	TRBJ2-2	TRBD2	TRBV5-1	TGCGCCAGCAGCAAGTTAGCGGGGAACACCGGGGAGCTGTTTTTT	CASSKLAGNTGELFF
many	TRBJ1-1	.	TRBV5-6	TGTGCCAGCAGCTTTAGGCCGTACAGGGCGAACACTGAAGCTTTCTTT	CASSFRPYRANTEAFF
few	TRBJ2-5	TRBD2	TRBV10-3	TGTGCCATCAGGGATACCGGGACTAGCGGGAGTTTGGAGACCCAGTACTTC	CAIRDTGTSGSLETQYF
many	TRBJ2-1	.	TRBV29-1	TGCAGCGTTGTCCGAATCAATGAGCAGTTCTTC	CSVVRINEQFF
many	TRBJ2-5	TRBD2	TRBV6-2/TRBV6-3	TGTGCCAGTGTAGCGGGGGGGTTAGAGACCCAGTACTTC	CASVAGGLETQYF
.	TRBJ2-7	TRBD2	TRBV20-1	TGCAGTGCTAGAGAGATAAGGGGGCCTGGAGGACTAGCGGGAGGGCCGGCTTCCTACGAGCAGTACTTC	CSAREIRGPGGLAGGPASYEQYF
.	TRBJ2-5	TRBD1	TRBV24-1	TGTGCCACCAGTGATTTGCGGGAGACAGGGGGCTTTGAGACCCAGTACTTC	CATSDLRETGGFETQYF
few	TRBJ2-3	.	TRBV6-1	TGTGCCAGCAGTGAAAGCACCTTACACACAGATACGCAGTATTTT	CASSESTLHTDTQYF
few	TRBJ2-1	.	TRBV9	TGTGCCAGCAGCGCGGAAGACAATGAGCAGTTCTTC	CASSAEDNEQFF
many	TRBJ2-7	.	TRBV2	TGTGCCAGCAGTGGCCAGGCCCTCTACGAGCAGTACTTC	CASSGQALYEQYF
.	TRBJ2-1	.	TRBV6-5	TGTGCCAGCAGTTACCCGCCCCTGGCAGAGAGCTCCTACAATGAGCAGTTCTTC	CASSYPPLAESSYNEQFF
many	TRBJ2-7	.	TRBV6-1	TGTGCCAGCAGTGAAATAGGGATTTCCTACGAGCAGTACTTC	CASSEIGISYEQYF
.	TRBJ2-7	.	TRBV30	TGTGCCTGGAGTGTAACGGGGGGCCCCTACGAGCAGTACTTC	CAWSVTGGPYEQYF
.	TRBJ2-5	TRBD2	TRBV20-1	TGCAGTGCTAGCCCTAGGAGCGGGGGGGCGGAGACCCAGTACTTC	CSASPRSGGAETQYF
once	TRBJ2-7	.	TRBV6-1	TGTGCCAGCAGTTACGGGTTGGGGGCGCGCTGGCAGTACTTC	CASSYGLGARWQYF
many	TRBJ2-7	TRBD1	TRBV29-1	TGCAGCGCCCGGACAGGGACCGGTGGGTATGCGCTGTACGAGCAGTACTTC	CSARTGTGGYALYEQYF
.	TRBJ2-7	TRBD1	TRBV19	TGTGCCAGTAGAACAGGGGGCTCCAGCTCCTACGAGCAGTACTTC	CASRTGGSSSYEQYF
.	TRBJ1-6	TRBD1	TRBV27	TGTGCCAGCAGTTTATACAGGGGTAACAATTCACCCCTCCACTTT	CASSLYRGNNSPLHF
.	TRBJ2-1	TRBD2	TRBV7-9	TGTGCCAGCAGCAGGAGGGGACTAGCAGGGATGGGGTACAATGAGCAGTTCTTC	CASSRRGLAGMGYNEQFF
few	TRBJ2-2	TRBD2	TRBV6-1	TGTGCCAGCAGCCTGGGACTAGCGGAGTCGAACACCGGGGAGCTGTTTTTT	CASSLGLAESNTGELFF
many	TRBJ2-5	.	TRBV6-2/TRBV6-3	TGTGCCAGCAGTTACTTTCGGACTGCGAGGGAGACCCAGTACTTC	CASSYFRTARETQYF
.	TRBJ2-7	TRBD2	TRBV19	TGTGCCAGTACCCAGAGCCCGGGCGGGAGTGGAGGAGGCGAGCAGTACTTC	CASTQSPGGSGGGEQYF
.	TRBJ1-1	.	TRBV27	TGTGCCAGCGGATGGCGTGGCACTGAAGCTTTCTTT	CASGWRGTEAFF
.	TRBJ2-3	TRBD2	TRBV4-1	TGCGCCAGCAGCCTATACCCTAGCGGGTCTGGCACAGATACGCAGTATTTT	CASSLYPSGSGTDTQYF
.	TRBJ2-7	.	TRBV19	TGTGCCAGTAAAGGGCCTCCGACGCATAGCGAGCAGTACTTC	CASKGPPTHSEQYF
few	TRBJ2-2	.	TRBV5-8	TGTGCCAGCAGCTTCGGGACAACGAACACCGGGGAGCTGTTTTTT	CASSFGTTNTGELFF
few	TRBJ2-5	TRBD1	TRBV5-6	TGTGCCAGCAGCTTGGGTGGGGACAGCGAAGAGACCCAGTACTTC	CASSLGGDSEETQYF
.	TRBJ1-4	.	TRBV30	TGTGCCTGGAGTGTACAGGGTGAAAAACTGTTTTTT	CAWSVQGEKLFF